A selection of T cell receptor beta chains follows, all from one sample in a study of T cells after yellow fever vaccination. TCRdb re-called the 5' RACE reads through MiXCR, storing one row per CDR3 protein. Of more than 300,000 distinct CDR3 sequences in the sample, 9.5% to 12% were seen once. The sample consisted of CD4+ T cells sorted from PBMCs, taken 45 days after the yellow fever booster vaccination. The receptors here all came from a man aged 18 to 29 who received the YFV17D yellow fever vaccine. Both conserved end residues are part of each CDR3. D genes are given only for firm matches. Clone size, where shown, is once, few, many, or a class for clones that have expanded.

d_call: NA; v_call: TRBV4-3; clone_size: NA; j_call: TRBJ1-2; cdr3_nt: TGCGCCAGCAGCCAAGAACAAATTGTAGTTTATGGCTACACCTTC; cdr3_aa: CASSQEQIVVYGYTF
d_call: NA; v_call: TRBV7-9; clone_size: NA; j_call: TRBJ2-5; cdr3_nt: TGTGCCAGCGAAGACCGGGGCTCGGAGACCCAGTACTTC; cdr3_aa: CASEDRGSETQYF
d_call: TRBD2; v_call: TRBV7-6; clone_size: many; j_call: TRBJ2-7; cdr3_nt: TGTGCCAGCAGCTCACTAGCGGGGATATGGTACGAGCAGTACTTC; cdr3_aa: CASSSLAGIWYEQYF
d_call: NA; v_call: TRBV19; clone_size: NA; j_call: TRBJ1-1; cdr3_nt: TGTGCCAGTTGGGACCCCGGGCGAAACGCTGAAGCTTTCTTT; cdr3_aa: CASWDPGRNAEAFF
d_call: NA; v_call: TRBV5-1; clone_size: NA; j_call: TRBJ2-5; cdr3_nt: TGCGCCAGCAGGAAAGGGTTCCAAGAGACCCAGTACTTC; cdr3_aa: CASRKGFQETQYF
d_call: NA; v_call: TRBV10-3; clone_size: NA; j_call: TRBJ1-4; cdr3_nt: TGTGCCATCAAGCGGGGGATTGGTGAAAAACTGTTTTTT; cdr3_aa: CAIKRGIGEKLFF
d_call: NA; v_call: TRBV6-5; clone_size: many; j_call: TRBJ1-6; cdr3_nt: TGTGCCAGCAGTCGCAGGGTTTGGGAAAATTCACCCCTCCACTTT; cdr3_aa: CASSRRVWENSPLHF
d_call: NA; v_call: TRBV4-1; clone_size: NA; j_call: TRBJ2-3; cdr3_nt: TGCGCCAGCAGCCAAGAACAGAGCACAGATACGCAGTATTTT; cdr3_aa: CASSQEQSTDTQYF
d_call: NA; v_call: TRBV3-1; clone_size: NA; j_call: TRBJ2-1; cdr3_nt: TGTGCCAGCAGCCAAGTGGGGGCGTGGGAGCAGTTCTTC; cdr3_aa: CASSQVGAWEQFF
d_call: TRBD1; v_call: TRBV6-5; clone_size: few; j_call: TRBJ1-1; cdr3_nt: TGTGCCAGCAGTCGCTCCAGGGGGCGGACTGAAGCTTTCTTT; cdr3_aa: CASSRSRGRTEAFF
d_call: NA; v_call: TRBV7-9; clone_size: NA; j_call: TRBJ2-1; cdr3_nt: TGTGCCAGCAGCTTAGGAGTCCGCAGCTCCTACAATGAGCAGTTCTTC; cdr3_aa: CASSLGVRSSYNEQFF
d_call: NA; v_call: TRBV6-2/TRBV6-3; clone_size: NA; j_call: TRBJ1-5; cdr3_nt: TGTGCCAGCAGTTCCAGGACTCAGCCCCAGCATTTT; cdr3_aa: CASSSRTQPQHF
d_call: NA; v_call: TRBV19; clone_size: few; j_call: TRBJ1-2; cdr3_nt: TGTGCCAGTAGTATTTCGCTCGGGTTTAGGCATGGCTACACCTTC; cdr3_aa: CASSISLGFRHGYTF
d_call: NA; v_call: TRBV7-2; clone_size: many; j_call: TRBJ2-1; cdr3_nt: TGTGCCAGCAGCGCCCCCGGGGGACCTTCCTACAATGAGCAGTTCTTC; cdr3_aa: CASSAPGGPSYNEQFF
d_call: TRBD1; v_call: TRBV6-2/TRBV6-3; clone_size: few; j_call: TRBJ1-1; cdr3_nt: TGTGCCAGCAGTTTCAGGGGGCTGGGCTTCCTCGACACTGAAGCTTTCTTT; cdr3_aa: CASSFRGLGFLDTEAFF
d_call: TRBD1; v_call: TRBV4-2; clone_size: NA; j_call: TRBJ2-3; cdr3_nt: TGTGCCAGCAGCCTCTATGACCCGGGGACAGGGGATTCAGATACGCAGTATTTT; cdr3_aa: CASSLYDPGTGDSDTQYF
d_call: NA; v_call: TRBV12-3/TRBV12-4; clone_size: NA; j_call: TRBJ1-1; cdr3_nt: TGTGCCAGCAGTCAACCCCTTACAGGGCTGAACACTGAAGCTTTCTTT; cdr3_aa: CASSQPLTGLNTEAFF
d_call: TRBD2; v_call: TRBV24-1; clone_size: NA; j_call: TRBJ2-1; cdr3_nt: TGTGCCACCAGTGACGTTAGCGGGGGGGACAATGAGCAGTTCTTC; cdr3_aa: CATSDVSGGDNEQFF
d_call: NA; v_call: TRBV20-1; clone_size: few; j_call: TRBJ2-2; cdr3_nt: TGCAGTGCTAGGGGTGTCAGCGGCAGGCGCACCGGGGAGCTGTTTTTT; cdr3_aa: CSARGVSGRRTGELFF
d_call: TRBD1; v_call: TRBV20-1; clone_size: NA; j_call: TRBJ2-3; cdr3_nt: TGCAGTGCTAGTACCGGGACAGGGGGAACAGATACGCAGTATTTT; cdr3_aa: CSASTGTGGTDTQYF
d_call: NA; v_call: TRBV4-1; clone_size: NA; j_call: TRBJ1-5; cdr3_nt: TGCGCCAGCAGCCCCGGCCTTCGAAGCAATCAGCCCCAGCATTTT; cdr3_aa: CASSPGLRSNQPQHF
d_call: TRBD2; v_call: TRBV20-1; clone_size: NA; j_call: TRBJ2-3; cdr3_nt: TGCAGTGCTAGCGGGGGGGCCGTTTCAGATACGCAGTATTTT; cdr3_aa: CSASGGAVSDTQYF
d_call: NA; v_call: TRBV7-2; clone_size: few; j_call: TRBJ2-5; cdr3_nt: TGTGCCAGCAGCTCCAGGGGGGGATTGGGAGAGACCCAGTACTTC; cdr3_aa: CASSSRGGLGETQYF
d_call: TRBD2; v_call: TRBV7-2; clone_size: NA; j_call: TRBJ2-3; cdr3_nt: TGTGCCAGCAGCTTAGCTAGCGGGGGTGTAGATACGCAGTATTTT; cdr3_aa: CASSLASGGVDTQYF
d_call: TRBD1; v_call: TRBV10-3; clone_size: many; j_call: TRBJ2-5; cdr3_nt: TGTGCCATCAGGGGGGACAGGTCCGGGGAGACCCAGTACTTC; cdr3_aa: CAIRGDRSGETQYF
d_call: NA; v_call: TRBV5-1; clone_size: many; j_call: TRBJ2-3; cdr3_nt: TGCGCCAGCAGCTTGGCTCCAAAATCCACAGATACGCAGTATTTT; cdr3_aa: CASSLAPKSTDTQYF
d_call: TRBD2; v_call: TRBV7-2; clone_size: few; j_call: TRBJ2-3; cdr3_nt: TGTGCCAGCAGTCCTAGCGGGGGAGGCACAGATACGCAGTATTTT; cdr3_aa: CASSPSGGGTDTQYF
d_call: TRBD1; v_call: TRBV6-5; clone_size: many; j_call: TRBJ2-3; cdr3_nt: TGTGCCAGCAGTGGGGGACAGGGGGTCACAGATACGCAGTATTTT; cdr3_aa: CASSGGQGVTDTQYF
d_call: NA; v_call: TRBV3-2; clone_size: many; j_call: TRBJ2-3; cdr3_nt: TGTGCCAGCAGCCCACGGGGACAGGGCTATTGCGCAGATACGCAGTATTTT; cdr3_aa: CASSPRGQGYCADTQYF
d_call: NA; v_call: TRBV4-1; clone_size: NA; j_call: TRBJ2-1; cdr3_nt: TGCGCCAGCAGCCAAGAGCGTACCTCGACGGATGAGCAGTTCTTC; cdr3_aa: CASSQERTSTDEQFF
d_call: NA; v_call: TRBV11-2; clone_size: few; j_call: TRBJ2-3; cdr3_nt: TGTGCCAGCAACCAGACGGGGTGTCAAGATACGCAGTATTTT; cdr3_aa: CASNQTGCQDTQYF
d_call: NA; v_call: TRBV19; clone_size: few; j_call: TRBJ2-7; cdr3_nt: TGTGCCAGTAGTATCCAACTGACGTCCAGGTCCCCCTACGAGCAGTACTTC; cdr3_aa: CASSIQLTSRSPYEQYF
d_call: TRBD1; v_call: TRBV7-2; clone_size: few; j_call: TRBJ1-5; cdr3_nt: TGTGCCAGCAGCTCGGGACAGGGCTTCGGCAATCAGCCCCAGCATTTT; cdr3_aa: CASSSGQGFGNQPQHF
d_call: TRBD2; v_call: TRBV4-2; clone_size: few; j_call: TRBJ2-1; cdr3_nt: TGTGCCAGCAGCCAATTTGCTAGCGGGACTAAAGGTGGGGATGAGCAGTTCTTC; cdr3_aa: CASSQFASGTKGGDEQFF
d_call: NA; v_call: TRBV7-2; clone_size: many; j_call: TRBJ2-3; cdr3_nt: TGTGCCAGCAGCTTGACACCGCATCCTTCTAGCACAGATACGCAGTATTTT; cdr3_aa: CASSLTPHPSSTDTQYF
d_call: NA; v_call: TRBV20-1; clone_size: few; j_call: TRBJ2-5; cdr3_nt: TGCAGTGCTAGCCCAGGAGCGCAAGAGACCCAGTACTTC; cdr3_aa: CSASPGAQETQYF
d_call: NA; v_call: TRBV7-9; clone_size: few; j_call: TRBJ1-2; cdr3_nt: TGTGCCAGCAGTCCTCAAGCAGGGAGGGATGGCTACACCTTC; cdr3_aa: CASSPQAGRDGYTF
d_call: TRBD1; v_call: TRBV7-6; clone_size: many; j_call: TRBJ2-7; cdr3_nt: TGTGCCAGCAGTCTCCAAGGGACAGGGCCCTACGAGCAGTACTTC; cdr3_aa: CASSLQGTGPYEQYF
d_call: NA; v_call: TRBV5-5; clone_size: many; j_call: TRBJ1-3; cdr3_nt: TGTGCCAGCAGCCCCGACCAGGGGTCTGGAAACACCATATATTTT; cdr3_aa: CASSPDQGSGNTIYF
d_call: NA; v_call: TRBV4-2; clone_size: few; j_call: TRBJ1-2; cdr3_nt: TGTGCCAGCAGCCAAGATGCCGAACAACGAATCTATGGCTACACCTTC; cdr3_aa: CASSQDAEQRIYGYTF
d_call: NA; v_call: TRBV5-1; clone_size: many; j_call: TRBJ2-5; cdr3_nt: TGCGCCAGCAGCTTGGAGGACCAGACCCAGTACTTC; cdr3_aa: CASSLEDQTQYF
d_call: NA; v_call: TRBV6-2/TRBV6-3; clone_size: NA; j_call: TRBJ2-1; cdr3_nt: TGTGCCAGCAGTTATAGTCGTAGTGAGCAGTTCTTC; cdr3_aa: CASSYSRSEQFF
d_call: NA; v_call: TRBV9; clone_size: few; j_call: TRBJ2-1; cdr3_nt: TGTGCCAGCAGCGTAGACCGGAGACCGAACTACAATGAGCAGTTCTTC; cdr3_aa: CASSVDRRPNYNEQFF
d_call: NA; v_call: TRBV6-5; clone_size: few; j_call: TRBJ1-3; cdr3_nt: TGTGCCAGCAGTTACTCGATCCGCTCTGGAAACACCATATATTTT; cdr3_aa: CASSYSIRSGNTIYF
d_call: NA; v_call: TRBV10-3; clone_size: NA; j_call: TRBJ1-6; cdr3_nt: TGTGCCATCAGTGGCCCCGGGACGCCTTCTTCACCCCTCCACTTT; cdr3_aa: CAISGPGTPSSPLHF
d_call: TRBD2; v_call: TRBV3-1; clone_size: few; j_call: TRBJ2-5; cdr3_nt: TGTGCCAGCAGCCATCGACTAGCGGGGAGCCAAGAGACCCAGTACTTC; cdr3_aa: CASSHRLAGSQETQYF
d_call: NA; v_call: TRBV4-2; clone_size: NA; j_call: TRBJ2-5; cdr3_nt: TGTGCCAGCAGCCAAGAGGGCCGGATCCCACACGAGACCCAGTACTTC; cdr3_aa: CASSQEGRIPHETQYF
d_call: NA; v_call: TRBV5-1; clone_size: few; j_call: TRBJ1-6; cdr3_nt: TGCGCCAGCAGCCACGGACAAGATAATTCACCCCTCCACTTT; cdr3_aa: CASSHGQDNSPLHF
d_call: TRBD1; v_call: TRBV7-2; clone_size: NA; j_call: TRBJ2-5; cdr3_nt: TGTGCCAGCGGAAGACAGGGGGGGCAAGAGACCCAGTACTTC; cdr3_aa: CASGRQGGQETQYF
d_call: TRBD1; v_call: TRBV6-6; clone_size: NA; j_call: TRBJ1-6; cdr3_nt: TGTGCCAGCCAAGGTCCGGGACAGTTCGATTCACCCCTCCACTTT; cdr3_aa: CASQGPGQFDSPLHF
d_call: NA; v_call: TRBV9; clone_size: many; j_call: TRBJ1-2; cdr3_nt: TGTGCCAGCAGCCGGGACTATGGCTACACCTTC; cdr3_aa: CASSRDYGYTF
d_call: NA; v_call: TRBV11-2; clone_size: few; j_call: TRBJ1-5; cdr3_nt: TGTGCCAGCAGCCCCGGGACACATAGCAATCAGCCCCAGCATTTT; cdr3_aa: CASSPGTHSNQPQHF
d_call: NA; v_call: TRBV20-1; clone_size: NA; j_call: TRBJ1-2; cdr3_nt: TGCAGTGCTCTCTCAGGGGTCGATGGCTACACCTTC; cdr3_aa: CSALSGVDGYTF
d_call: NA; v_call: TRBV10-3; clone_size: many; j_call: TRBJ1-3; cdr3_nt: TGTGCCATCAGTGGCTTTCCTGGAAACACCATATATTTT; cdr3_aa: CAISGFPGNTIYF
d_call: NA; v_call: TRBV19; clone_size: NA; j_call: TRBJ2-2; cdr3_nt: TGTGCCAGTATTAGGGGGGACACCGGGGAGCTGTTTTTT; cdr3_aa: CASIRGDTGELFF
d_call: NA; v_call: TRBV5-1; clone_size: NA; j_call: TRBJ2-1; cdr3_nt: TGCGCCAGCAGCCCGGGGACAACGATTGATGAGCAGTTCTTC; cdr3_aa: CASSPGTTIDEQFF
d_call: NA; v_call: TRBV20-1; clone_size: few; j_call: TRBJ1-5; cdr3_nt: TGCAGTGCTAGAGATCGTGTAAAATCTAATCAGCCCCAGCATTTT; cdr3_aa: CSARDRVKSNQPQHF